The rows below give T cell receptor beta chains drawn from one sample of a study of T cell repertoires in aging, cancer and after chemotherapy. Each CDR3 protein gets one entry after TCRdb re-called the multiplex PCR reads with MiXCR. The sample yields roughly 1,800 distinct CDR3 sequences, around three fifths seen once. Sequenced material: blood. The receptors originated from a human donor with a solid tumor. CDR3s include the opening cysteine and the closing phenylalanine or tryptophan. Each record gives: clone size, V gene, D gene, J gene, CDR3 protein, CDR3 DNA. The D gene is left open where the match is weak. Some rows have no size entry. The others give once, few or many, or a class for an expanded clone.

NA	TRBV30	NA	TRBJ2-7	CAWTRGGDEQYF	TGTGCCTGGACCAGGGGGGGCGACGAGCAGTACTTC
NA	TRBV12-5	NA	TRBJ1-1	CASTLGGHTEAFF	TGTGCTAGTACCCTGGGAGGGCACACTGAAGCTTTCTTT
NA	TRBV6-5	TRBD2	TRBJ2-7	CASRVGTSAHYEQYF	TGTGCCAGCAGAGTTGGGACTAGCGCCCACTACGAGCAGTACTTC
few	TRBV19	NA	TRBJ1-6	CASSIRALDSPLHF	TGTGCCAGTAGTATTCGGGCTCTCGATTCACCCCTCCACTTT
NA	TRBV7-9	TRBD1	TRBJ1-2	CASSQTGGAYGYTF	TGTGCCAGCAGCCAGACAGGGGGTGCCTATGGCTACACCTTC
NA	TRBV7-2	TRBD2	TRBJ2-3	CASRLAGLRTDTQYF	TGTGCCAGCAGGCTAGCGGGCCTAAGGACAGATACGCAGTATTTT
NA	TRBV6-1	TRBD1	TRBJ1-6	CASSHRGGSPLHF	TGTGCCAGCAGCCACAGGGGCGGTTCACCCCTCCACTTT
few	TRBV6-5	NA	TRBJ2-3	CATIGRSGDTQYF	TGTGCCACTATAGGGAGGTCCGGAGATACGCAGTATTTT
NA	TRBV30	TRBD2	TRBJ2-1	CAFPIAGSSYNEQFF	TGTGCCTTCCCTATAGCGGGGAGCTCCTACAATGAGCAGTTCTTC
NA	TRBV6-5	NA	TRBJ2-3	CATSDGGRATDTQYF	TGTGCCACCAGTGATGGGGGCAGGGCCACAGATACGCAGTATTTT
NA	TRBV19	NA	TRBJ1-1	CASSMGPGTEAFF	TGTGCCAGTAGTATGGGGCCGGGCACTGAAGCTTTCTTT
once	TRBV7-9	NA	TRBJ1-1	CASRPQGRSLYTEAFF	TGTGCCAGCAGACCACAGGGTAGGTCTCTCTACACTGAAGCTTTCTTT
NA	TRBV29-1	NA	TRBJ2-7	CSVEGAPPGYEQYF	TGCAGCGTTGAAGGCGCACCCCCCGGCTACGAGCAGTACTTC
NA	TRBV19	NA	TRBJ2-2	CASSIPGTGELFF	TGTGCCAGTAGTATCCCCGGGACCGGGGAGCTGTTTTTT
NA	TRBV19	NA	TRBJ1-5	CASTHSGYSQPQHF	TGTGCCAGTACTCATTCGGGGTACAGTCAGCCCCAGCATTTT
NA	TRBV7-2	NA	TRBJ1-1	CASSFGRNTEAFF	TGTGCCAGCAGCTTTGGCAGGAACACTGAAGCTTTCTTT
NA	TRBV6-5	TRBD2	TRBJ2-5	CASSYGVAGAQETQYF	TGTGCCAGCAGTTACGGGGTAGCGGGGGCCCAAGAGACCCAGTACTTC
once	TRBV5-1	NA	TRBJ2-1	CASSLDPPQDEQFF	TGCGCCAGCAGCTTGGACCCGCCTCAGGATGAGCAGTTCTTC
NA	TRBV6-6	NA	TRBJ2-1	CASSTPFGEQFF	TGTGCCAGCAGTACCCCCTTCGGAGAGCAGTTCTTC
few	TRBV19	TRBD1	TRBJ1-1	CASIRTGQGYSTEAFF	TGTGCCAGTATCAGAACGGGACAGGGATATAGCACTGAAGCTTTCTTT
NA	TRBV5-6	NA	TRBJ1-4	CASSYGTNTNEKLFF	TGTGCCAGCAGTTATGGGACAAATACTAATGAAAAACTGTTTTTT
few	TRBV7-9	NA	TRBJ2-7	CASSASGFSYEQYF	TGTGCCAGCAGCGCGTCAGGTTTCTCCTACGAGCAGTACTTC
NA	TRBV12-3/TRBV12-4	TRBD1	TRBJ2-7	CASSITGGYEQYF	TGTGCCAGCAGCATAACAGGGGGATACGAGCAGTACTTC
once	TRBV6-5	NA	TRBJ2-2	CASSSLARELFF	TGTGCCAGCAGTTCCCTCGCGAGGGAGCTGTTTTTT
NA	TRBV28	TRBD1	TRBJ2-2	CASVLSGQGNTGELFF	TGTGCCAGCGTACTTTCGGGACAGGGGAACACCGGGGAGCTGTTTTTT
few	TRBV27	NA	TRBJ2-1	CASSLNSFSSYNEQFF	TGTGCCAGCAGTTTAAACAGTTTTAGCTCCTACAATGAGCAGTTCTTC
NA	TRBV6-5	NA	TRBJ2-2	CASSYGRQGYGELFF	TGTGCCAGCAGTTACGGTCGTCAGGGCTACGGGGAGCTGTTTTTT
NA	TRBV6-5	NA	TRBJ2-6	CASRPNGSEANVLTF	TGTGCCAGCAGGCCCAACGGCTCTGAGGCCAACGTCCTGACTTTC
NA	TRBV5-1	TRBD2	TRBJ2-2	CASSSGGSGGFTGELFF	TGTGCCAGCAGCTCCGGGGGTAGCGGGGGATTCACCGGGGAGCTGTTTTTT
few	TRBV20-1	TRBD1	TRBJ2-7	CSARGDRDSYEQYF	TGCAGTGCTAGGGGGGACAGGGACTCCTACGAGCAGTACTTC
NA	TRBV19	NA	TRBJ2-2	CASTWSTGELFF	TGTGCCTCTACGTGGAGCACCGGGGAGCTGTTTTTT
NA	TRBV6-5	NA	TRBJ1-1	CASSYVKNTEAFF	TGTGCCAGCAGTTACGTGAAGAACACTGAAGCTTTCTTT
few	TRBV20-1	TRBD2	TRBJ2-7	CSAWTSRSSYEQYF	TGCAGTGCTTGGACTAGCCGCAGCTCCTACGAGCAGTACTTC
NA	TRBV20-1	NA	TRBJ2-7	CSATMKAYEQYF	TGCAGTGCTACGATGAAGGCCTACGAGCAGTACTTC
NA	TRBV20-1	NA	TRBJ2-2	CSAIDAANTGELFF	TGCAGTGCTATTGACGCGGCGAACACCGGGGAGCTGTTTTTT
few	TRBV5-6	NA	TRBJ1-5	CASSPQGNNQPQHF	TGTGCCAGCAGCCCCCAGGGGAACAATCAGCCCCAGCATTTT
NA	TRBV6-1	TRBD1	TRBJ1-2	CASSSSLGQVNGYTF	TGTGCCAGCAGTTCATCCCTTGGACAGGTTAATGGCTACACCTTC
NA	TRBV6-5	NA	TRBJ2-7	CASSSGSYEQYF	TGTGCCAGCAGTAGTGGCTCCTACGAGCAGTACTTC
few	TRBV7-2	NA	TRBJ2-3	CASSFRGRTDTQYF	TGTGCCAGCAGCTTCAGGGGCCGCACAGATACGCAGTATTTT
NA	TRBV20-1	NA	TRBJ2-7	CSSRTREDYEQYF	TGCAGCTCCAGAACCAGGGAGGACTACGAGCAGTACTTC
NA	TRBV20-1	NA	TRBJ2-7	CSARVTLGSEQYF	TGCAGTGCTAGAGTTACACTCGGGAGTGAGCAGTACTTC
NA	TRBV6-5	TRBD2	TRBJ2-7	CASGEGASYEQYF	TGTGCCAGCGGGGAGGGTGCGTCCTACGAGCAGTACTTC
few	TRBV7-2	TRBD2	TRBJ2-1	CASSLDRGGEQFF	TGTGCCAGCAGCTTAGATCGGGGGGGTGAGCAGTTCTTC
few	TRBV29-1	NA	TRBJ1-1	CSVGRGTLNTEAFF	TGCAGCGTTGGCCGCGGAACATTGAACACTGAAGCTTTCTTT
NA	TRBV7-9	NA	TRBJ1-1	CASSLYGGTEAFF	TGTGCCAGCAGCTTATATGGGGGCACTGAAGCTTTCTTT
NA	TRBV29-1	NA	TRBJ2-7	CSVQLAGYEQYF	TGCAGCGTTCAGCTAGCTGGCTACGAGCAGTACTTC
few	TRBV6-5	NA	TRBJ2-6	CASNSIGRGHSGANVLTF	TGTGCCAGCAATAGCATCGGCAGGGGACACTCTGGGGCCAACGTCCTGACTTTC
NA	TRBV20-1	NA	TRBJ2-6	CSAGGSKPGANVLTF	TGCAGTGCTGGGGGGTCTAAACCTGGGGCCAACGTCCTGACTTTC
NA	TRBV5-4	NA	TRBJ1-2	CASSSTYGAQGGYTF	TGTGCCAGCAGCTCCACCTACGGGGCTCAGGGTGGCTACACCTTC
NA	TRBV24-1	NA	TRBJ1-2	CATSDSAARYGYTF	TGTGCCACCAGTGATTCAGCAGCCCGCTATGGCTACACCTTC
NA	TRBV6-5	NA	TRBJ1-1	CASSYQSREAFF	TGTGCCAGCAGTTACCAAAGTCGTGAAGCTTTCTTT
NA	TRBV5-8	TRBD2	TRBJ2-1	CASSLAGTSGHEQFF	TGTGCCAGCAGCTTGGCCGGGACTAGCGGGCATGAGCAGTTCTTC
NA	TRBV11-2	TRBD1	TRBJ2-7	CASSRGQGALYEQYF	TGTGCCAGCAGCCGGGGACAGGGGGCGTTGTACGAGCAGTACTTC
NA	TRBV5-1	TRBD1	TRBJ1-1	CASSLAGRGDTEAFF	TGCGCCAGCAGCTTGGCCGGCAGGGGGGACACTGAAGCTTTCTTT
NA	TRBV6-5	NA	TRBJ1-1	CASSLQSASEAFF	TGTGCCAGCAGCTTACAGAGTGCCTCTGAAGCTTTCTTT
large	TRBV7-4	NA	TRBJ1-6	CASSLAGDYNSPLHF	TGTGCCAGCAGCTTAGCGGGGGACTATAATTCACCCCTCCACTTT